What follows describes a single TCR beta chain. The CDR3 extends over 16 amino acids. Trimming removed 1 base at V and 3 bases at J, with 17 bases between. CDR1 SGDLS and CDR2 YYNGEE come from the germline V gene. The data belong to a study of T cells in Graves' hyperthyroidism and ophthalmopathy. From RNA transcripts, TCR beta CDR3 regions were amplified. During a first-round RT-PCR of the TCR CDR3, the HTBI primer set was used. TCRdb used MiXCR to reprocess the multiplex PCR reads, holding one entry per CDR3 protein. This table holds a few hundred thousand distinct CDR3 sequences, approximately 15% found once. Among the patients, aged 18 to 65, hyperthyroidism was newly diagnosed and had lasted under 2 months.

The source is a woman in her 30s with Graves' hyperthyroidism that later progressed to Graves' ophthalmopathy. V and J are TRBV9 and TRBJ2-7; D might be TRBD1 (6 bases). The sequenced sample was blood. CDR3 coding DNA: TGTGCCAGCAGCGTAAGCGGTCAGGGGAGTCGCTACGAGCAGTACTTC. Protein: CASSVSGQGSRYEQYF.